This T cell receptor (beta chain) comes out of a study of cytomegalovirus exposure and HLA in healthy donors. Here immunoSEQ multiplex PCR was the method, and the copy in TCRdb shows in-frame clones only, minus some. The table has about 160,000 clones, around 85% seen once; the top ten hold 5.5% to 6%. This clone was observed a few times. V lost 1 base and J lost 4, with 10 bases in between. In germline, CDR1 is MNHEY, CDR2 SMNVEV (reference sequence). The length of the CDR3 is 15 residues. Sequencing used PBMCs. The rearrangement links TRBV27 to TRBJ2-2, with D tentatively TRBD1 (5 bases). The sequence came from a woman in her twenties or thirties in good health and CMV-seronegative. The CDR3 is CASSLWGGGTGELFF. Written as DNA, the CDR3 is TGTGCCAGCAGTTTATGGGGCGGCGGCACCGGGGAGCTGTTTTTT.